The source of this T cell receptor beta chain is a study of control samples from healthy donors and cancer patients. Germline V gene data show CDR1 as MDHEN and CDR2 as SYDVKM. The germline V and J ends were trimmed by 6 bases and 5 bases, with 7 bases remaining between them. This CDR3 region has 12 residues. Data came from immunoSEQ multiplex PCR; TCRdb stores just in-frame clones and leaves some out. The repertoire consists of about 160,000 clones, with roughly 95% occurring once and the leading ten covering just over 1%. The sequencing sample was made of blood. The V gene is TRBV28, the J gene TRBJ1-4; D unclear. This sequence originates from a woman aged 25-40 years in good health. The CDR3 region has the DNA TGTGCCAGCAGCATCAGGAATGAAAAACTGTTTTTT. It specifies CASSIRNEKLFF.